A single sample is the source of the 21 T cell receptor beta chains below, sequenced in a study of metastatic and nonmetastatic thyroid tumors. No patient had received any treatment before thyroid surgery. From the PCR reads, TCRdb re-called clones with MiXCR. This sample has roughly 32,000 clones, with 18% found just once. The specimen was blood. Every receptor here comes from a female donor with papillary thyroid cancer or a benign thyroid nodule (not recorded which). Some clones in this sample may be carry-over from other donors' samples.

This clone was observed at least ten times. The chain employs TRBV30 and TRBJ2-5, with 7 bases lining up with TRBD1. V was pared by 4 bases and J by 4 bases, with 9 bases of the junction left unmatched. Germline V gives CDR1 GTSNPN, CDR2 SVGIG (reference sequence). CDR3 length: 14 residues. The CDR3 DNA follows: TGTGCCTGGAAGTATACAGGGGCATCAGAGACCCAGTACTTC. Translation gives CAWKYTGASETQYF.

V and J are TRBV6-2 or TRBV6-3 and TRBJ1-5, with TRBD1 identical over 7 bases. V shed 5 bases, J shed 3 bases, and the junction held 19 bases outside the gene matches. Germline loops: CDR1 MNHEY, CDR2 SVGEGT. This CDR3 comprises 19 residues. Here the CDR3 DNA reads TGTGCCAGCAGTCTCACGCCGGACAGGCGCCGGTATATCAATCAGCCCCAGCATTTT. Translating gives CASSLTPDRRRYINQPQHF.

Many counts were recorded for this clone. This chain links TRBV20-1 with TRBJ2-4; 10 bases line up with TRBD2. The J segment lost 1 base and the V segment lost 1 base, leaving 7 bases of the junction unmatched. This CDR3 region has 17 residues. Germline CDR1 DFQATT, CDR2 SNEGSKA (reference sequence). CDR3 sequence (DNA): TGCAGTGCTAGAGCAGCGGGGGGGATGATGGCCAAAAACATTCAGTACTTC. Amino acid sequence: CSARAAGGMMAKNIQYF.

This clone was seen at least ten times. A single base separates this from a much larger clone, so it may be a read error. The chain has TRBV4-1 and TRBJ2-3; 10 bases match TRBD2. CDR1 and CDR2 (germline): MGHRA, YSYEKL. The trim removed 0 bases at V and 8 bases at J, leaving 17 bases unmatched. The CDR3 is 19 residues long. The CDR3: CASSQDSPPLAGGIGTQYF. As DNA, the CDR3 is TGCGCCAGCAGCCAAGATTCCCCTCCCTTAGCGGGGGGCATAGGTACGCAGTATTTT.

The rearrangement uses TRBV6-1 and TRBJ2-7, with D tentatively TRBD1 (5 bases). The V end lost 7 bases, the J end lost 6 bases, and 10 bases lay between the germline ends. This CDR3 region has 11 residues. Germline V gene lookup returns CDR1 MNHNS and CDR2 SASEGT. The chain's CDR3 is CASIQGSEQYV. Here the CDR3 DNA reads TGTGCCAGCATCCAGGGAAGCGAGCAGTACGTC.

Many counts were recorded for this clone. The V call is TRBV7-8, the J call TRBJ2-7; 11 bases fit TRBD1. CDR1 is SGHVS, CDR2 FQNEAQ, per germline. The CDR3 has 16 residues. Germline trimming cut 7 bases from V and 3 bases from J; bases unmatched to any gene: 11. The CDR3 DNA sequence: TGTGCCAGCAACCATTGGGGGACAGGGGGAGGCTACGAGCAGTACTTC. This sequence encodes CASNHWGTGGGYEQYF.

With respect to this clone: A junction end diverges from the germline sequence, so it may reflect a read error. V and J are TRBV12-3 or TRBV12-4 and TRBJ2-7, with a tentative D call TRBD1 (5 bases). This CDR3 has 13 amino acids. In DNA form, the CDR3 reads TGTGCCAGCAGCCTGAACAGGTGGAGCGAGCATTACTTC. It specifies CASSLNRWSEHYF.

This clone was detected many times. This chain links TRBV3-1 with TRBJ1-2; D uncertain. The V end lost 2 bases, the J end lost 4 bases, and 8 bases lay between the germline ends. CDR3 length: 13 residues. CDR1 is LGHDT and CDR2 is YNNKEL in the germline V gene (reference sequence). The DNA for the CDR3 is TGTGCCAGCAGCCAAACAGCAACCTATGGCTACACCTTC. Residues: CASSQTATYGYTF. Supplemented by reference TRBV3-1 and TRBJ1-2, the full variable domain reads DTAVSQTPKYLVTQMGNDKSIKCEQNLGHDTMYWYKQDSKKFLKIMFSYNNKELIINETVPNRFSPKSPDKAHLNLHINSLELGDSAVYFCASSQTATYGYTFGSGTRLTVV.

This clone showed up many times. The chain is built from TRBV19 and TRBJ2-3, with D possibly being TRBD2 (5 bases). V shed 11 bases and J shed 4 bases, with 19 bases lying between them. This CDR3 is built from 14 residues. In germline, CDR1 is LNHDA, CDR2 SQIVND (reference sequence). The CDR3 DNA follows: TGTGCCTCGAAGGGCGGGTATTGGGCAGATACGCAGTATTTT. It is translated as CASKGGYWADTQYF.

This clone has a count of ten or more. V and J are TRBV11-2 and TRBJ1-6; a possible D gene is TRBD1 (6 bases). This CDR3 comprises 14 residues. Trimming took off 5 bases at V and 7 bases at J, with 12 bases between the two ends. CDR1 is SGHAT and CDR2 is FQNNGV in the germline V gene. CDR3 residues: CASSPRGANSPLHF. CDR3 coding DNA: TGTGCCAGCAGCCCCCGGGGGGCCAATTCACCCCTCCACTTT. Full variable domain (rest looked up from reference TRBV11-2 and TRBJ1-6): EAGVAQSPRYKIIEKRQSVAFWCNPISGHATLYWYQQILGQGPKLLIQFQNNGVVDDSQLPKDRFSAERLKGVDSTLKIQPAKLEDSAVYLCASSPRGANSPLHFGNGTRLTVT.

The chain is built from TRBV4-2 and TRBJ2-7; perhaps TRBD1 as D (6 bases). Trimming removed 3 bases at V and 1 base at J, with 16 bases between. This CDR3 has 16 residues. Germline V CDR1 and CDR2: LGHNA, YNFKEQ. The CDR3 sequence: CASSQATTGRSYEQYF. Here the CDR3 DNA reads TGTGCCAGCAGCCAGGCTACGACAGGACGATCCTACGAGCAGTACTTC.

This sequence joins TRBV15 and TRBJ2-7; a possible D gene is TRBD1 (5 bases). This CDR3 has 14 residues. V dropped 4 bases and J dropped 10 bases, with 20 bases sitting between them. CDR1 and CDR2 (germline): LNHNV, YYDKDF (reference sequence). CDR3 bases: TGTGCCACCAGCATAGATATCGTCAGGGTCGATCAGTACTTC. Its protein is CATSIDIVRVDQYF.

By its share, this clone is medium-sized. The rearrangement links TRBV6-4 to TRBJ1-5, with 10 positions matching TRBD1. V dropped 7 bases and J dropped 3; count of bases not matched to a gene: 9. This CDR3 contains 16 residues. The germline V gene has CDR1 MRHNA and CDR2 SNTAGT. This CDR3 reads CASIGGQGFNNQPQHF. CDR3 nucleotide sequence: TGTGCCAGCATAGGGGGACAGGGGTTCAACAATCAGCCCCAGCATTTT.

This clone was seen ten or more times. The chain carries TRBV30 and TRBJ1-2; TRBD1 aligns across 8 bases. Germline V CDR1 and CDR2: GTSNPN, SVGIG (reference sequence). The CDR3 runs 15 residues. Trimming cost V 0 bases and J 5 bases; bases outside gene matches: 8. CDR3 nucleotides: TGTGCCTGGAGTGTGGGGGGGCACAGGGGGTATGGCTACACCTTC. Translation: CAWSVGGHRGYGYTF.

In its sample, this clone was seen many times. The J gene is TRBJ2-3, the V gene TRBV9; D remains unclear. The CDR3 sequence is 14 residues long. CDR1 and CDR2 from the germline V gene are SGDLS and YYNGEE. Trimming took 0 bases from V and 8 from J, leaving 13 bases between them. CDR3 protein: CASSVEGRAGTQYF. For the CDR3, the DNA is TGTGCCAGCAGCGTAGAAGGAAGGGCTGGTACGCAGTATTTT.

V usage is TRBV28 and J usage is TRBJ1-1; D ambiguous. The V gene lost 3 bases and the J gene lost 7 bases, with 9 bases spanning the gap. The CDR3 loop spans 12 amino acids. CDR1 MDHEN and CDR2 SYDVKM come from the germline V gene. CDR3 sequence (DNA): TGTGCCAGCAGTTTTCGGCGGGGTGAAGCTTTCTTT. It translates to CASSFRRGEAFF.

CDR3 coding DNA: TGCAGTGCTAGAGACTTCGAAGGGACATCACCCCTCCACTTT. Amino acids: CSARDFEGTSPLHF. The rearrangement links TRBV20-1 to TRBJ1-6, with a tentative D call TRBD1 (6 bases). There are 14 residues in the CDR3. V gave up 0 bases and J gave up 10 bases, with 13 bases separating them. Germline V CDR1 and CDR2: DFQATT, SNEGSKA (reference sequence).

This chain links TRBV11-2 with TRBJ2-7; D gene uncertain. The CDR3 loop spans 12 amino acids. The V gene lost 1 base and the J gene lost 5 bases, with 6 bases spanning the gap. Germline CDR1 reads SGHAT; CDR2 reads FQNNGV. Here the CDR3 reads CASSLGKNEQYF. The CDR3 DNA reads TGTGCCAGCAGCTTAGGCAAAAACGAGCAGTACTTC.

This clone was detected many times. The rearrangement links TRBV4-2 to TRBJ2-2; D is perhaps TRBD1 or TRBD2 (6 bases each). Trimming stripped 4 bases from V and 6 bases from J, with 18 bases between. Germline assignment: CDR1 LGHNA and CDR2 YNFKEQ. This CDR3 contains 16 residues. This CDR3 is CASSPPLRGDAGELFF. In DNA form, the CDR3 reads TGTGCCAGCAGCCCACCTCTTAGGGGGGATGCCGGGGAGCTGTTTTTT.

This clone was seen ten or more times. The same CDR3 arises from other DNA sequences in this sample as well. The V gene is TRBV4-2, the J gene TRBJ2-1, with D perhaps matching TRBD2 (6 bases). Germline CDR1 and CDR2: LGHNA and YNFKEQ. This CDR3 region has 16 residues. The V and J ends lost 0 bases and 2 bases respectively, with 11 bases between them. CDR3 residues: CASSQEGTGPYNEQFF. Written as DNA, the CDR3 is TGTGCCAGCAGCCAAGAAGGGACTGGTCCCTACAATGAGCAGTTCTTC.

This clone has just a few counts. This clone may be a read error of a much larger clone one base away. Other DNA sequences in the same sample also yield this CDR3. The rearrangement links TRBV29-1 to TRBJ2-3; D is unresolved. Germline lookup yields CDR1 SQVTM and CDR2 ANQGSEA. V was pared by 6 bases and J by 0 bases, with 10 bases between. This CDR3 has 13 amino acids. The chain's CDR3 is CSVVGGSTDTQYF. CDR3 coding DNA: TGCAGCGTCGTCGGCGGTAGCACAGATACGCAGTATTTT.